This T cell receptor beta chain was sequenced in a study of molecular identifiers for immune sequencing clone quantification. Study-wide background: Within a replicate experiment, RNA obtained from either roughly 20,000 or 100,000 naive CD8 cells was divided into five aliquots, and four of those aliquots were then sequenced.

Germline assignment: CDR1 MNHEY and CDR2 SVGEGT. There are 13 residues in the CDR3. V was trimmed by 6 bases and J by 4 bases, leaving 10 bases between them. This clonotype was recorded a few times. Its antigen is undetermined. TCRdb re-called the PCR reads through MiXCR, storing one row per CDR3 protein. This sample has roughly 320,000 distinct CDR3 sequences, with roughly 23% found just once. General observations from the study: Jurkat TCR RNA that was spiked in from one cell was reportedly detectable among one million naive cells. Clones with over 20 RNA copies captured over 98% of effector molecules but under 1% of naive ones.

The specimen sequenced was naive CD8+ T cells from blood, with Jurkat cell RNA spiked in. Described subset: FACS-sorted CD8+CD4-CCR7+CD45RA+ naive T cells. This receptor was identified in a human donor in good health. Some libraries in this study had Jurkat cell RNA spiked in. The gene calls are TRBV6-2 or TRBV6-3 and TRBJ1-5, with D perhaps TRBD1 (5 bases). The CDR3 protein is CASSQGLNQPQHF. CDR3 in DNA: TGTGCCAGCAGCCAGGGACTAAATCAGCCCCAGCATTTT.